Below are 16 T cell receptor beta chains sequenced from a single sample in a study of human T cells and chemical hapten exposure. Each CDR3 protein gets one entry after TCRdb re-called the RACE reads with MiXCR. This table holds about 340,000 distinct CDR3 sequences, around 7% found once. Documented time point: patch test 1, 2 weeks after DPC sensitization. The treatment: therapeutic diphenylcyclopropenone sensitization with weekly scalp DPC. This material consisted of whole blood, taken in connection with sensitization to the hapten diphenylcyclopropenone (DPC). Receptors were obtained from a young woman with alopecia areata. Some clones in this sample may be carry-over from other donors' samples.

At least ten counts were recorded for this clonotype. This chain connects TRBV27 to TRBJ2-7; 12 nucleotides line up with TRBD1. This CDR3 is 15 amino acids long. J was trimmed by 7 bases and V by 5 bases; bases with no gene match: 9. The V gene's germline CDR1 is MNHEY and CDR2 SMNVEV (reference sequence). The CDR3 reads CASSGPGQGAREQYF. In DNA form, the CDR3 reads TGTGCCAGCAGTGGGCCGGGACAGGGGGCAAGGGAGCAGTACTTC.

The rearrangement uses TRBV6-5 and TRBJ1-5; TRBD1 agrees at 9 bases. Looked up from germline, CDR1 is MNHEY and CDR2 is SVGAGI. V was pared by 3 bases and J by 7 bases, with 7 bases of the junction left unmatched. This CDR3 is 15 amino acids long. In DNA form, the CDR3 reads TGTGCCAGCAGTTATAACAGGGGGCAGGGACAGCCCCAGCATTTT. Translation gives CASSYNRGQGQPQHF.

This clonotype was detected many times. The chain uses TRBV7-9 and TRBJ2-3; the match to TRBD1 covers 9 bases. J lost 2 bases, V lost 6 bases, and 9 bases had no gene match. The V gene's germline CDR1 is SEHNR and CDR2 FQNEAQ (reference sequence). The CDR3 spans 16 residues. For the CDR3, the DNA is TGTGCCAGCAGTCGTACCGGGACAGGGTACACAGATACGCAGTATTTT. The encoded protein is CASSRTGTGYTDTQYF.

This clonotype was observed a handful of times. V usage is TRBV7-8 and J usage is TRBJ1-5; a possible D gene is TRBD1 (5 bases). Per the germline V gene, CDR1 is SGHVS and CDR2 is FQNEAQ. CDR3 length equals 15 residues. V was trimmed by 0 bases and J by 9 bases, leaving 15 bases between them. The DNA of the CDR3 is TGTGCCAGCAGCTTAGCCCCAGGGTGGGGGGGGCCCCAGCATTTT. Translating gives CASSLAPGWGGPQHF.

In this sample, this clonotype turned up a few times. This rearrangement joins TRBV4-3 to TRBJ1-6; D is unclear. CDR1 and CDR2 (germline): LGHNA, YSLEER. The CDR3 loop spans 17 amino acids. V gave up 0 bases and J gave up 5 bases, with 14 bases separating them. DNA of the CDR3: TGCGCCAGCAGCCAAGATGCCAGACGGAAACATAATTCACCCCTCCACTTT. Residues: CASSQDARRKHNSPLHF.

This chain uses TRBV10-3 with TRBJ1-6, with 7 positions matching TRBD1. This CDR3 region has 15 residues. V gave up 6 bases and J gave up 5 bases; unmatched junction bases: 7. CDR1 is ENHRY, CDR2 SYGVKD, per germline. The CDR3 coding sequence is TGTGCCATCAGGGAAGACAGGGTGAATAATTCACCCCTCCACTTT. Encoded protein: CAIREDRVNNSPLHF.

This clonotype was found a few times. V and J are TRBV20-1 and TRBJ1-5; tentative D call: TRBD1 (6 bases). The germline V gene encodes CDR1 DFQATT and CDR2 SNEGSKA (reference sequence). Trimming took 5 bases from V and 5 from J, leaving 13 bases between them. This CDR3 has 13 residues. The CDR3 sequence is CSAETGTYQPQHF. The DNA of the CDR3 is TGCAGTGCTGAAACAGGGACATATCAGCCCCAGCATTTT.

The chain couples TRBV4-2 to TRBJ2-2; TRBD1 agrees at 7 bases. Germline CDR1 and CDR2: LGHNA and YNFKEQ. The CDR3 is 17 residues long. J lost 4 bases, V lost 0 bases, and 8 bases had no gene match. The CDR3 here is CASSQDPVKGATGELFF. CDR3 in DNA: TGTGCCAGCAGCCAAGATCCGGTAAAGGGGGCCACCGGGGAGCTGTTTTTT.

This clonotype was detected many times. CDR3 loop: CASRRLGTPAYEQYF. DNA for the CDR3: TGCGCCAGCAGGAGGCTCGGGACTCCGGCCTACGAGCAGTACTTC. V gene TRBV5-1 combines with J gene TRBJ2-7; D is possibly TRBD2 (6 bases). The germline V and J ends were trimmed by 5 bases and 2 bases, with 17 bases remaining between them. CDR3 size: 15 residues. Germline CDR1 SGHRS, CDR2 YFSETQ. The whole variable domain, filled in from reference TRBV5-1 and TRBJ2-7, reads KAGVTQTPRYLIKTRGQQVTLSCSPISGHRSVSWYQQTPGQGLQFLFEYFSETQRNKGNFPGRFSGRQFSNSRSEMNVSTLELGDSALYLCASRRLGTPAYEQYFGPGTRLTVT.

This clonotype was detected only a few times. CDR3 protein: CASRIGGAALYEQYF. The CDR3 coding sequence is TGTGCCAGCAGGATCGGGGGGGCGGCTCTCTACGAGCAGTACTTC. The V call is TRBV5-6, the J call TRBJ2-7, with 8 bases lining up with TRBD2. Germline CDR1 is SGHDT and CDR2 is YYEEEE. V dropped 5 bases and J dropped 3; count of bases not matched to a gene: 10. The CDR3 is 15 residues long.

Ten or more counts support this clonotype. This rearrangement joins TRBV6-4 to TRBJ2-1, with D perhaps TRBD1 (7 bases). The CDR3 sequence is 17 residues long. The V end lost 2 bases, the J end lost 7 bases, and 21 bases lay between the germline ends. The germline V gene has CDR1 MRHNA and CDR2 SNTAGT. The CDR3 is CASSDETRGQGRNEQFF. The CDR3 nucleotides are TGTGCCAGCAGTGACGAGACTAGGGGGCAGGGGAGGAATGAGCAGTTCTTC.

This clonotype appeared many times. The chain uses TRBV7-9 and TRBJ2-1; 11 positions agree with TRBD2. The CDR3 length is 15 residues. Trimming cost V 5 bases and J 4 bases; bases outside gene matches: 4. CDR1 is SEHNR, CDR2 FQNEAQ, per germline (reference sequence). CDR3 sequence reads: CASSPTSGEYNEQFF. The CDR3 nucleotides read TGTGCCAGCAGCCCGACTAGCGGGGAGTACAATGAGCAGTTCTTC. Full variable domain (missing parts from reference TRBV7-9 and TRBJ2-1): DTGVSQNPRHKITKRGQNVTFRCDPISEHNRLYWYRQTLGQGPEFLTYFQNEAQLEKSRLLSDRFSAERPKGSFSTLEIQRTEQGDSAMYLCASSPTSGEYNEQFFGPGTRLTVL.

This clonotype was counted ten times or more. The CDR3 here is CASSDATDTQYF. The CDR3 DNA reads as TGTGCCAGCAGCGACGCGACAGATACGCAGTATTTT. V and J are TRBV6-5 and TRBJ2-3, with D unresolved. Germline loops: CDR1 MNHEY, CDR2 SVGAGI. The V gene lost 6 bases and the J gene lost 3 bases, with 7 bases spanning the gap. This CDR3 is built from 12 residues.

This clonotype was seen a few times. The CDR3 sequence: CSARDSERGVTYEQYF. The CDR3 DNA is TGCAGTGCTAGAGATTCTGAGCGGGGGGTAACCTACGAGCAGTACTTC. This chain joins TRBV20-1 and TRBJ2-7; 9 positions agree with TRBD2. Germline V gene sequence: CDR1 DFQATT, CDR2 SNEGSKA (reference sequence). With 0 bases clipped from V and 2 bases from J, the junction kept 8 bases outside the gene matches. The CDR3 loop spans 16 amino acids.

The CDR3 is CASSPGEGSVNTEAFF. The CDR3 nucleotides are TGTGCCAGCTCACCGGGGGAGGGGTCAGTGAACACTGAAGCTTTCTTT. This chain links TRBV18 with TRBJ1-1, with D tentatively TRBD1 (5 bases). From germline, CDR1 is KGHSH and CDR2 LQKENI. The CDR3 runs to 16 residues. The ends were cut back, 3 bases at V and 0 bases at J, with 14 bases in the middle.

The table lists this clonotype with a few counts. The chain joins TRBV3-1 to TRBJ1-2, with D possibly TRBD1 on 6 matching bases. V lost 1 base and J lost 4, with 10 bases in between. CDR3 length: 14 residues. Germline V gene data show CDR1 as LGHDT and CDR2 as YNNKEL (reference sequence). The CDR3 region is CASSQGPGVYGYTF. The DNA of the CDR3 is TGTGCCAGCAGCCAAGGGCCAGGGGTCTATGGCTACACCTTC.